The rows below give T cell receptor beta chains drawn from one sample of a study of blood T cell repertoires in COVID-19. Libraries were prepared by immunoSEQ multiplex PCR; TCRdb keeps only in-frame clonotypes and omits some of them. The table shows over 600,000 clones, with around 89% occurring only once. The material sequenced was peripheral blood. These receptors originate from a woman aged 18-29 years with acute or convalescent COVID-19. Each CDR3 is given with its conserved first and last residue. D genes are given only for firm matches. For some rows the clone size is stated as once, few or many, or as a class when expanded; others skip it.

j_call,clone_size,v_call,d_call,cdr3_aa,cdr3_nt
TRBJ2-1,.,TRBV4-2,.,CASSAGAPDDEQFF,TGTGCCAGCAGCGCGGGGGCCCCAGATGACGAGCAGTTCTTC
TRBJ2-5,.,TRBV2,TRBD2,CASSATSEPPETQYF,TGTGCCAGCTCTGCGACTAGCGAGCCTCCGGAGACCCAGTACTTC
TRBJ1-2,.,TRBV5-1,.,CASSIGQHNYGYTF,TGCGCCAGCAGCATCGGACAGCATAACTATGGCTACACCTTC
TRBJ1-6,.,TRBV6-4,TRBD1,CASSIDRVSSPLHF,TGTGCCAGCAGTATCGACAGGGTGTCCTCACCCCTCCACTTT
TRBJ2-1,.,TRBV18,TRBD2,CASAAGLPSEQFF,TGTGCCAGCGCGGCGGGACTACCCAGTGAGCAGTTCTTC
TRBJ1-2,.,TRBV28,TRBD1,CASSLGTGASGYTF,TGTGCCAGCAGCCTCGGGACAGGGGCGTCTGGCTACACCTTC
TRBJ1-5,few,TRBV4-3,.,CASSQDVPGYGNQPQHF,TGCGCCAGCAGCCAAGACGTCCCAGGGTACGGCAATCAGCCCCAGCATTTT
TRBJ1-1,.,TRBV4-2,.,CASSQAPRLAHDTEAFF,TGTGCCAGCAGCCAAGCGCCCCGATTAGCCCACGACACTGAAGCTTTCTTT
TRBJ2-2,.,TRBV24-1,.,CATSDPTRWTGELFF,TGTGCCACCAGTGATCCCACTAGGTGGACCGGGGAGCTGTTTTTT
TRBJ2-2,.,TRBV9,.,CASSGGEKHTGELFF,TGTGCCAGCAGCGGCGGAGAGAAACACACCGGGGAGCTGTTTTTT
TRBJ2-7,.,TRBV5-6,TRBD1,CASNLDRGTYEQYF,TGTGCCAGCAACCTCGACAGGGGGACCTACGAGCAGTACTTC
TRBJ2-4,.,TRBV5-6,.,CASSWGTTGTPGYF,TGTGCCAGCAGCTGGGGGACCACAGGGACCCCCGGGTACTTC
TRBJ1-6,.,TRBV19,.,CASSIVGSEAPLHF,TGTGCCAGTAGTATTGTTGGCAGTGAGGCACCCCTCCACTTT
TRBJ1-2,few,TRBV6-5,.,CASSFLNYGYTF,TGTGCCAGCAGTTTCTTAAACTATGGCTACACCTTC
TRBJ2-7,.,TRBV7-6,TRBD2,CASSPEEWRGANEQYF,TGTGCCAGCAGCCCGGAGGAGTGGCGGGGGGCTAATGAGCAGTACTTC
TRBJ2-2,.,TRBV6-5,.,CASSATGLGGELFF,TGTGCCAGCAGCGCTACGGGGTTAGGCGGGGAGCTGTTTTTT
TRBJ2-7,.,TRBV6-5,TRBD1,CASSGHGTGVDEQYF,TGTGCCAGCAGCGGTCATGGGACAGGGGTGGACGAGCAGTACTTC